This T cell receptor beta chain was observed in a study of T cells after yellow fever vaccination. Whole-study context: Those fractions that held only low numbers of cells were prepared using the SMART-Seq v4 Ultra Low Input RNA kit.

As concerns this clonotype: Antigen specificity is unknown.

5'RACE template switching generated TCR cDNA, adding a universal primer site and UMIs. TCRdb ran MiXCR on the 5' RACE reads and lists one entry per CDR3 protein. The top ten clones hold roughly 1% of a sample with about 210,000 distinct CDR3 sequences, 5.5% to 8.5% of them seen once. V lost 3 bases to trimming and J lost 7 bases, with 16 bases between them. This CDR3 has 14 amino acids. Whole-study results and caveats: The appearance of a small share of clonotypes in both CD4 and CD8 compartments was observed. Most primary-vaccination clones reappeared after the booster (about 97% CD4, about 88% CD8).

The chain uses TRBV12-3 or TRBV12-4 and TRBJ2-7; D is possibly TRBD1 (6 bases). This sample comprised CD4+ T cells sorted from PBMCs, obtained on the day of the yellow fever booster vaccination. The TCR originated in a man aged 25-45 years who received the YFV17D yellow fever vaccine. This chain's CDR3 is CASSFIPSQGEQYF. CDR3 in DNA: TGTGCCAGCAGTTTCATCCCTTCCCAGGGGGAGCAGTACTTC.